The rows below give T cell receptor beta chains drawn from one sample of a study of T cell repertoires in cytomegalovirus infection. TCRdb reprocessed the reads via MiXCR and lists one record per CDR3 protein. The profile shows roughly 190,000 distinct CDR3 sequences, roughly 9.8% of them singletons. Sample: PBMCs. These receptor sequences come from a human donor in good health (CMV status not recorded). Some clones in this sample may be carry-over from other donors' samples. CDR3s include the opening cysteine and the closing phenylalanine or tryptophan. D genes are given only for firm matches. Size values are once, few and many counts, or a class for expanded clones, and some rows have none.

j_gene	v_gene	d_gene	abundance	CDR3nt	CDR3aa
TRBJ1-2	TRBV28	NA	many	TGTGCCAGCGGAAGCAAGGACTATGGCTACACCTTC	CASGSKDYGYTF
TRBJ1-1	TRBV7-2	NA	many	TGTGCCAGCAGCTATACAGGCACTGAAGCTTTCTTT	CASSYTGTEAFF
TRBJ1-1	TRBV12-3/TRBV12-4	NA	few	TGTGCCAGCAGTTTCGGCCGTTTAGGCACTGAAGCTTTCTTT	CASSFGRLGTEAFF
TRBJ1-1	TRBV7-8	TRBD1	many	TGTGCCAGCAGTAGAGACAGGGGGTTCACTGAAGCTTTCTTT	CASSRDRGFTEAFF
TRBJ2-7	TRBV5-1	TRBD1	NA	TGCGCCAGCAGCCCAGGGACAGGGCGGGGGGAGCAGTACTTC	CASSPGTGRGEQYF
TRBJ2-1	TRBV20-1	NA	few	TGCAGTGCTAGAGCTTTGTCGGGGAATGAGCAGTTCTTC	CSARALSGNEQFF
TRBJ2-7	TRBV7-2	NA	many	TGTGCCAGCAGCTTAAGGGGGTTCGACGAGCAGTACTTC	CASSLRGFDEQYF
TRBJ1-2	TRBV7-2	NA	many	TGTGCCGGCGGACCCGTATTGGGCTACACCTTC	CAGGPVLGYTF
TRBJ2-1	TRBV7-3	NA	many	TGTGCCAGCAGCTTAACGACCGCGAGCAATGAGCAGTTCTTC	CASSLTTASNEQFF
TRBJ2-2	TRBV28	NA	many	TGTGCCAGCACCCCCATGGACACCGGGGAGCTGTTTTTT	CASTPMDTGELFF
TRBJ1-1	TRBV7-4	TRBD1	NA	TGTGCCAGCAGCCAGGACAGGGGGTTCACTGAAGCTTTCTTT	CASSQDRGFTEAFF
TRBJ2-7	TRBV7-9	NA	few	TGTGCCAGCAGCCCCCAAATATCGGACTACGAGCAGTACTTC	CASSPQISDYEQYF
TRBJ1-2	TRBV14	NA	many	TGTGCCAGCAGCCGCACCCGGCGCTCCGCCATCCAAAACTATGGCTACACCTTC	CASSRTRRSAIQNYGYTF
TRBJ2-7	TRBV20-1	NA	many	TGCAGTGCTAGAAATCCTAGACATTCCTACGAGCAGTACTTC	CSARNPRHSYEQYF
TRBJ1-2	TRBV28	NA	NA	TGTGCCAGCAGTCTCTCCCTAGGGGGCTACACCTTC	CASSLSLGGYTF
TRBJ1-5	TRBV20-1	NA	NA	TGCAGTGCTAGAGATAGTGGACAGTCGAGTTTACAGCCCCAGCATTTT	CSARDSGQSSLQPQHF
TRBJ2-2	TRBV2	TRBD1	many	TGTGCCAGCAGGATGACAGGGGTTAACACCGGGGAGCTGTTTTTT	CASRMTGVNTGELFF
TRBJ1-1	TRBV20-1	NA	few	TGCAGTGCTAGATTCGGGGTGAACACTGAAGCTTTCTTT	CSARFGVNTEAFF
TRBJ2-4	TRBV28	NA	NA	TGTGCCAGCAGTTTAATGCAGGGAACCCCTAAGAGGAACATTCAGTACTTC	CASSLMQGTPKRNIQYF
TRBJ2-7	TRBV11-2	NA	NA	TGTGCCAGCAGCCCTGGGGTCTTGGAGCAGTACTTC	CASSPGVLEQYF
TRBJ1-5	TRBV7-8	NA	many	TGTGCCAGCAGCTTAGAGCGGGTAGGAAGCAATCAGCCCCAGCATTTT	CASSLERVGSNQPQHF
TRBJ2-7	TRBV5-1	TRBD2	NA	TGCGCCAGCAGCTTGGACTACGCGGGGGAAGAGCAGTACTTC	CASSLDYAGEEQYF
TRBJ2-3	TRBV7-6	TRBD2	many	TGTGCCAGCAGCTTAGCTAGCCTAGCGGGCACAGATACGCAGTATTTT	CASSLASLAGTDTQYF
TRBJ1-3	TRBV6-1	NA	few	TGTGCCAGCAGTGAAGCGCTCAGCGGGTCCACCATATATTTT	CASSEALSGSTIYF
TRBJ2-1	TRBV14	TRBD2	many	TGTGCCAGCAGCCAACCTAAAACGGGAGGGCGAAATGAGCAGTTCTTC	CASSQPKTGGRNEQFF
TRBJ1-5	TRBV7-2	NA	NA	TGTGCCAGCAGCTTACGGGGCTTTCAGCCCCAGCATTTT	CASSLRGFQPQHF
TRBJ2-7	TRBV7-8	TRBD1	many	TGTGCCAGCAGCCCCGACAGGGGGGTAAGGGAGCAGTACTTC	CASSPDRGVREQYF
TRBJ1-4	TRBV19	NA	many	TGTGCCAGTAGTATAGGCCCCCAGGCTAATGAAAAACTGTTTTTT	CASSIGPQANEKLFF
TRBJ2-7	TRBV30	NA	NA	TGTGCCTGGAGCGGATTCTCTACCGGGACAAAAGTCTACGAGCAGTACTTC	CAWSGFSTGTKVYEQYF
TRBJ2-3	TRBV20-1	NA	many	TGCAGTGCTAGAGATCAGACTCAGTATTTT	CSARDQTQYF
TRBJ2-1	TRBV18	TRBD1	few	TGTGCCAGCTCACCACCGGACAGGGTCAATGAGCAGTTCTTC	CASSPPDRVNEQFF
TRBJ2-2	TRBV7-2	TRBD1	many	TGTGCCAGCAGCCGCCCAGGGGGCACCGGGGAGCTGTTTTTT	CASSRPGGTGELFF
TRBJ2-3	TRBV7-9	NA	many	TGTGCCAGCAGCTTCGGGGCTAGCACAGATACGCAGTATTTT	CASSFGASTDTQYF
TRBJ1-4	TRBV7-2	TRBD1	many	TGTGCCAGCAGCGCAATGGGACAGGGTGAAAAACTGTTTTTT	CASSAMGQGEKLFF
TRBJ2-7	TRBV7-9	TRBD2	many	TGTGCCAGCAGCTTGCCGGGAGGACCAGGGCCCTACGAGCAGTACTTC	CASSLPGGPGPYEQYF
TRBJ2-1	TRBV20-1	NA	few	TGCAGTGCTAGAGCCCCCCCGGGCCAGACGATGGGACAGTTCTTC	CSARAPPGQTMGQFF
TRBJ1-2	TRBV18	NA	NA	TGTGCCAGCTCACAGTGGTGGGACAACAACTTGAACTATGGCTACACCTTC	CASSQWWDNNLNYGYTF
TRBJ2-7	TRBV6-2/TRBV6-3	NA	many	TGTGCCAGCAGTCGACTAGTTACATACTACGAGCAGTACTTC	CASSRLVTYYEQYF
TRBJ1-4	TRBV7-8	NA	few	TGTGCCAGCAGCCCAGGGGAGTTTTTTGAAAAACTGTTTTTT	CASSPGEFFEKLFF
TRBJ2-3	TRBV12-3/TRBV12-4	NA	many	TGTGCCAGCACACTCGGCGGGGGCACTAATACGCAGTATTTT	CASTLGGGTNTQYF
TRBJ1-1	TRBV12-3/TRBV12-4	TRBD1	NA	TGTGCCAGCAGCCAACTTCTCCCGGGACAGGTTTTGAACACTGAAGCTTTCTTT	CASSQLLPGQVLNTEAFF
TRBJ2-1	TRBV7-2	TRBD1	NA	TGTGCCAGCAGCTTAGAGGGGCAGGGGGCGCGGGAGCAGTTCTTC	CASSLEGQGAREQFF
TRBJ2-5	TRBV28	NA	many	TGTGCCAGCAGTTTATTACCCCAAGAGACCCAGTACTTC	CASSLLPQETQYF
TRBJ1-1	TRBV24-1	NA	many	TGTGCCACCAGTGATGGTGGGAACACTGAAGCTTTCTTT	CATSDGGNTEAFF